This is a list of T cell receptor beta chains from one sample in a study of beta chain features in type 1 diabetes. TCRdb keeps only in-frame clones here, not all; method: immunoSEQ multiplex PCR. The data contain about 340,000 clones, roughly 13% of them singletons. Sequenced: naive CD4+ T cells from blood. Receptors were obtained from a woman under 30 with type 1 diabetes. CDR3s include the opening cysteine and the closing phenylalanine or tryptophan.

cdr3_length | v_call | cdr3_aa
13 | TRBV7-9 | CASSRGEYNEQFF
15 | TRBV25-1 | CARTITRGPYNEQFF
15 | TRBV5-1 | CASSDRTGGTGELFF
14 | TRBV5-1 | CASSLVVETDTQYF
14 | TRBV6-5 | CASSPGTGGYGYTF
15 | TRBV4-1 | CASSQMGLAGETQYF
15 | TRBV5-4 | CASSLPPGQWSEAFF
15 | TRBV2 | CATSPTGDPDYGYTF
13 | TRBV9 | CASSASQGSEAFF
16 | TRBV11-3 | CASSSPWDLPYNEQFF
18 | TRBV11-2 | CASSSQGRNRVRGYEQYF
14 | TRBV28 | CASNREGAGGELFF
17 | TRBV9 | CASSVGRGGTGTDTQYF
17 | TRBV5-1 | CASSLSLTDKSTDTQYF
12 | TRBV29-1 | CSGAGMNTEAFF
11 | TRBV28 | CASSSPRGQFF
15 | TRBV19 | CASSGGGALLRAQFF
14 | TRBV11-2 | CASSPRQSSYEQYF
15 | TRBV5-1 | CASSLLSGSSYEQYF
15 | TRBV7-2 | CASSFTGNSNQPQHF
15 | TRBV28 | CASSLAGARTGELFF
16 | TRBV25-1 | CASSEWGQGKYNEQFF
13 | TRBV30 | CAWSVNSYNEQFF
16 | TRBV7-2 | CASSLRSSSGMETQYF
19 | TRBV7-2 | CASSSSHQGLAGMSDTQYF
15 | TRBV7-8 | CASSLAGGRTDTQYF
19 | TRBV11-2 | CASSRAIGRTSGSGETQYF
14 | TRBV11-2 | CASSSSGHNQPQHF
17 | TRBV5-1 | CASSLPPGQVSSYEQYF
16 | TRBV15 | CATSRVGGLSYNEQFF
15 | TRBV18 | CASSPPTGQGHEQYF
13 | TRBV6-1 | CASSDLTDYGYTF
16 | TRBV30 | CAWSPGLAGNQETQYF
15 | TRBV7-2 | CASSRAGADWETQYF
12 | TRBV7-9 | CASSYQGGEQYF
16 | TRBV5-4 | CASSLGGTSGAYEQYF
13 | TRBV2 | CASKGTFTDTQYF
12 | TRBV27 | CASSSSSYEQYF
14 | TRBV7-2 | CASSPGGPTNEAFF
13 | TRBV19 | CATNSGTYNEQFF
14 | TRBV7-2 | CASSLRESTDTQYF
12 | TRBV28 | CASSSRGYEQYF
15 | TRBV10-1 | CASSEGQGARDIQYF
13 | TRBV29-1 | CSAKITGNTEAFF
14 | TRBV2 | CASMGGRGNTEAFF
13 | TRBV28 | CASTSGRFYEQYF
14 | TRBV11-2 | CASSLSLATYEQYF
17 | TRBV4-3 | CASSQESAGQGSEKLFF
15 | TRBV11-2 | CASSSRQGGFETQYF
14 | TRBV7-2 | CASSGHWTSNEQFF
19 | TRBV7-2 | CASSLVGIAGGGAKNIQYF
14 | TRBV29-1 | CSVGKKLARETQYF
12 | TRBV25-1 | CASSEFGDGYTF
14 | TRBV6-5 | CASSDDSGGTEAFF